This T cell receptor (beta chain) emerged from a study of blood T cells in healthy people across ages. There are many counts of this clonotype. Through a sample-barcoded 5' primer and a J-beta primer mix, a second PCR was run for roughly 7 to 12 cycles. TCRdb analysed the 5' RACE reads with MiXCR anew, one entry per CDR3 protein. The sample has more than 900,000 distinct CDR3 sequences; approximately 25% are singletons. Per sample, extraction of total RNA gave at least 5.5 micrograms in every case. V shed 0 bases and J shed 2 bases, with 1 base lying between them. Germline V CDR1 and CDR2: LGHDT, YNNKEL (reference sequence). The CDR3 is made up of 12 amino acids. These data also formed part of another study, on T cells of mothers and their children. That work adds: Donation came from a few healthy Caucasian mothers together with their six children. cDNA was made from all extracted RNA, around 1.5 ug per 15 ul.

The sequencing sample was made of blood. The V gene is TRBV3-1, the J gene TRBJ2-5; D is uncertain. This TCR came from a girl aged 2-10 years in good health. CDR3 amino acids: CASSQEQETQYF. In DNA, the CDR3 is TGTGCCAGCAGCCAAGAACAAGAGACCCAGTACTTC.